A single sample is the source of the 20 T cell receptor beta chains below, sequenced in a study of Graves' ophthalmopathy and Graves' hyperthyroidism. Amplification of TCR beta CDR3 regions used RNA transcripts. First-round RT-PCR used HTBI primers; second-round multiplex PCR followed. TCRdb re-called the multiplex PCR reads through MiXCR, storing one row per CDR3 protein. The table lists almost 750,000 distinct CDR3 sequences, around 40% of them singletons. Sequenced: peripheral blood. The receptor source for this set is an adult man with Graves' ophthalmopathy.

The rearrangement joins TRBV7-9 to TRBJ1-3; D gene uncertain. V was cut by 1 base and J by 7 bases, with 5 bases left in between. Germline CDR1 reads SEHNR; CDR2 reads FQNEAQ (reference sequence). CDR3 length: 12 amino acids. The CDR3 DNA is TGTGCCAGCAGCTTAGACACGAACACCATATATTTT. Its translation is CASSLDTNTIYF.

The chain employs TRBV3-1 and TRBJ2-5; 7 bases agree with TRBD2. The CDR3 contains 14 residues. The germline gives CDR1 LGHDT, CDR2 YNNKEL (reference sequence). J lost 4 bases, V lost 4 bases, and 6 bases had no gene match. The CDR3 sequence is CASSLAGDLETQYF. CDR3 nucleotides: TGTGCCAGCAGCCTGGCGGGGGATTTAGAGACCCAGTACTTC.

The chain has TRBV9 and TRBJ2-5, with 8 bases identical to TRBD1. The DNA end lines up better with TRBJ2-7; the J call may be wrong. The CDR3 runs to 16 residues. Germline loops: CDR1 SGDLS, CDR2 YYNGEE. DNA for the CDR3: TGTGCCAGCAGCGTAGCGGGGCAGGGGGCTATCTACGAGCAGTACTTC. This gives the protein CASSVAGQGAIYEQYF.

This clonotype was seen more than once but under ten times. The J gene is TRBJ1-1, the V gene TRBV6-5, with D maybe TRBD1 (5 bases). Germline V lookup: CDR1 MNHEY, CDR2 SVGAGI. V was trimmed by 0 bases and J by 3 bases, leaving 17 bases between them. CDR3 length: 17 amino acids. The CDR3 spells CASSYSKGTGRDTEAFF. CDR3 bases: TGTGCCAGCAGTTACTCGAAAGGTACGGGACGGGACACTGAAGCTTTCTTT.

The V gene is TRBV11-2, the J gene TRBJ2-5, with 7 bases that match TRBD2. Looked up from germline, CDR1 is SGHAT and CDR2 is FQNNGV. Trimming at V came to 1 base and at J to 5 bases, leaving 10 bases not matched to a gene. The CDR3 has 16 residues. The CDR3 nucleotides read TGTGCCAGCAGCTTAGGAAGCGCTAGCGGAAGTGAGACCCAGTACTTC. Encoded protein: CASSLGSASGSETQYF.

This clonotype showed up many times. The chain has TRBV20-1 and TRBJ1-2; D perhaps matches TRBD1 (6 bases). V was shortened by 5 bases and J by 8 bases, with 18 bases between the two germline ends. Germline V gives CDR1 DFQATT, CDR2 SNEGSKA (reference sequence). CDR3 length: 13 amino acids. The CDR3, as DNA: TGCAGTGCTCGAACCAACAGGGCCCTGGGCTACACCTTC. Amino acids: CSARTNRALGYTF.

This sequence joins TRBV2 and TRBJ1-2; D gene unclear. Per the germline V gene, CDR1 is SNHLY and CDR2 is FYNNEI. The CDR3 runs 14 residues. V lost 5 bases and J 3 bases, leaving 13 bases between the germline ends. The CDR3 coding sequence is TGTGCCAGCAGTTACTCAGGCCCCCACTATGGCTACACCTTC. It specifies CASSYSGPHYGYTF.

This clonotype has more than one count but fewer than ten. The chain recombines TRBV12-3 or TRBV12-4 with TRBJ1-6, with D maybe TRBD1 (6 bases). Trimming pared 4 bases from V and 10 bases from J, leaving 11 bases between. The CDR3 covers 13 residues. CDR3: CASSWDKASPLHF. CDR3 DNA: TGTGCCAGCAGTTGGGACAAAGCCTCACCCCTCCACTTT.

V is TRBV11-1 and J is TRBJ1-1, with D unresolved. CDR1 and CDR2 from the germline V gene are SGHAT and FQDESV (reference sequence). CDR3 length equals 13 residues. The V end lost 7 bases, the J end lost 4 bases, and 13 bases lay between the germline ends. This CDR3 is CASNRVLGTEAFF. The CDR3 bases are TGTGCCAGCAATCGGGTCTTGGGCACTGAAGCTTTCTTT.

The genes are TRBV5-5 and TRBJ2-5; D is unclear. This CDR3 spans 16 amino acids. Per the germline V gene, CDR1 is SGHKS and CDR2 is YYEKEE (reference sequence). V shed 4 bases and J shed 9 bases, with 25 bases lying between them. CDR3 nucleotide sequence: TGTGCCAGCAGCCCGACTCAACTTGGGGTCAATCAGCCCCAGTACTTC. Translated, it gives CASSPTQLGVNQPQYF.

J is TRBJ1-5 and V is TRBV6-4, with unresolved D. Trimming pared 7 bases from V and 0 bases from J, leaving 16 bases between. Germline-derived CDR1 and CDR2 are MRHNA and SNTAGT. CDR3 length: 16 residues. CDR3 residues: CASTSPEHHSNQPQHF. As DNA, the CDR3 is TGTGCCAGCACGTCACCCGAACACCATAGCAATCAGCCCCAGCATTTT.

The CDR3, as DNA: TGTGCCAGCAGCTTCGGGGTGGACAGGGGACGGGGGAGCTACACCTTC. It translates to CASSFGVDRGRGSYTF. The chain recombines TRBV7-9 with TRBJ1-2, with 9 nucleotides matching TRBD1. The length of the CDR3 is 16 residues. V shed 3 bases and J 9 bases; nucleotides not matched to a gene: 14. Germline V gives CDR1 SEHNR, CDR2 FQNEAQ (reference sequence).

This chain joins TRBV20-1 and TRBJ2-2; TRBD2 matches at 10 bases. This CDR3 spans 18 amino acids. Trimming removed 2 bases from V and 4 bases from J; junction bases left unmatched: 13. CDR1 and CDR2 from the germline V gene are DFQATT and SNEGSKA (reference sequence). CDR3 region: CSARRVLAGGLSTGELFF. The CDR3 coding sequence is TGCAGTGCTAGAAGAGTCTTAGCGGGGGGTCTGAGCACCGGGGAGCTGTTTTTT.

The J gene is TRBJ1-5, the V gene TRBV25-1; 11 bases align to TRBD1. Germline trimming cut 6 bases from V and 2 bases from J; bases unmatched to any gene: 12. Germline CDR1 reads MGHDK; CDR2 reads SYGVNS. The CDR3 has 18 residues. The CDR3 loop is CASSSGTGGLFGNQPQHF. DNA of the CDR3: TGTGCCAGCAGCTCAGGGACAGGGGGGCTTTTCGGCAATCAGCCCCAGCATTTT.

This clonotype was recorded a few times. The chain is built from TRBV7-3 and TRBJ2-7, with a weak D call TRBD2 (5 bases). V was cut by 5 bases and J by 9 bases, with 11 bases left in between. Germline V gene lookup returns CDR1 SGHTA and CDR2 FQGTGA. The CDR3 has 11 amino acids. CDR3 DNA sequence: TGTGCCAGCAGCCAATCGGGAAGGCAGTACTTC. Protein: CASSQSGRQYF.

This clonotype has a handful of counts. At one boundary the junction diverges from the germline segment, which might be a read error. CDR3 region: CASSYPAEPKLFF. The CDR3 DNA is TGTGCCAGCAGTTACCCGGCAGAACCAAAACTGTTTTTT. V gene TRBV10-3 combines with J gene TRBJ1-4; no clear D. Germline V gene lookup returns CDR1 ENHRY and CDR2 SYGVKD. The CDR3 length is 13 residues.

This clonotype was seen only a few times. J is TRBJ1-1 and V is TRBV20-1, with 9 bases identical to TRBD1. The CDR3 has 14 residues. The junction had 6 bases not matched to a gene; V was cut back by 3 bases and J by 4 bases. Germline CDR1 DFQATT, CDR2 SNEGSKA (reference sequence). Written as DNA, the CDR3 is TGCAGTGCTAGCCGGGACAGGGTAAGCACTGAAGCTTTCTTT. It is translated as CSASRDRVSTEAFF.

This clonotype occurred a few times. The J gene is TRBJ1-1, the V gene TRBV7-9; D unclear. Germline-derived CDR1 and CDR2 are SEHNR and FQNEAQ (reference sequence). Trimming left V 1 base short and J 1 base short, with 13 bases between. The CDR3 is 16 amino acids. CDR3 residues: CASSLEGGWGNTEAFF. CDR3 sequence (DNA): TGTGCCAGCAGCTTAGAGGGTGGATGGGGGAACACTGAAGCTTTCTTT. Supplemented by reference TRBV7-9 and TRBJ1-1, the full variable domain reads DTGVSQNPRHKITKRGQNVTFRCDPISEHNRLYWYRQTLGQGPEFLTYFQNEAQLEKSRLLSDRFSAERPKGSFSTLEIQRTEQGDSAMYLCASSLEGGWGNTEAFFGQGTRLTVV.

The rearrangement joins TRBV4-3 to TRBJ1-3; 7 nucleotides line up with TRBD1. Germline assignment: CDR1 LGHNA and CDR2 YSLEER. CDR3 size: 17 residues. With V trimmed by 0 bases and J by 0 bases, 5 bases remained unmatched. Here the CDR3 DNA reads TGCGCCAGCAGCCAAGATCGGGACAGCTACTCTGGAAACACCATATATTTT. It translates to CASSQDRDSYSGNTIYF.

This clonotype was seen repeatedly, ten times or more. This sequence joins TRBV24-1 and TRBJ2-5, with unresolved D. The CDR3 sequence is 16 residues long. CDR1 and CDR2 from the germline V gene are KGHDR and SFDVKD. V was clipped by 5 bases and J by 5 bases, with 20 bases between them. The DNA for the CDR3 is TGTGCCACCAGTGGTTCTACCCCCGTGGGAAAGGAGACCCAGTACTTC. This translates into CATSGSTPVGKETQYF.